The entry that follows covers one TCR beta chain sequence. Germline V gives CDR1 MNHNY, CDR2 SVGAGI (reference sequence). The CDR3 is made up of 11 amino acids. Deletions cut 6 bases from V and 2 bases from J, with 4 bases between. This entry is derived from a study of blood T cell repertoires in COVID-19. Study background: Italy, Spain and the United States were the sources of the convalescent and acute COVID-19 samples. PBMCs, B-cell-depleted T cells, or T cells provided the cDNA or gDNA that made up the material.

Methods used by the authors: Amplification from reference gene primers served as the basis for estimated nucleated cell counts. Repertoires were generated with immunoSEQ multiplex PCR, while TCRdb's copy carries only in-frame clones and drops some. V, J and clone size are those of that table, while D and trimming were read from the DNA. The sample shows more than 200,000 clones, around 90% of them seen only once. This TCR was recovered from a woman in her fifties or sixties with COVID-19, enrolled during active disease. Sequenced: peripheral blood. The rearrangement uses TRBV6-6 and TRBJ2-5; D not resolved. Written as DNA, the CDR3 is TGTGCCAGCAGCGTACAAGAGACCCAGTACTTC. Translation: CASSVQETQYF.